This T cell receptor beta chain comes out of a study of vaccination and CD4 T cells after COVID-19. The CDR3 spans 14 residues. V lost 5 bases to trimming and J lost 3 bases, with 13 bases between them. From germline, CDR1 is MDHEN and CDR2 SYDVKM. The assay that was used to sequence DNA from cultured CD4+ T cells was the Oncomine TCR Beta short-read assay. TCRdb used MiXCR to reprocess the PCR reads, holding one entry per CDR3 protein. The sample contains about 16,000 distinct CDR3 sequences, around 37% of which appear only once. In regard to this clonotype: Its target is unknown.

Documented treatment: approximately nine-day PBMC culture with coronavirus spike peptide pools or control peptides (ViraFEST assay). The sample comprised cultured CD4+ T cells from blood. The rearrangement joins TRBV28 to TRBJ1-2; D unclear. The sequence was collected from a human donor with COVID-19. The CDR3 DNA follows: TGTGCCAGCAGTCCAGACGGAAAGTACTATGGCTACACCTTC. Protein sequence: CASSPDGKYYGYTF.